This TCR beta chain was obtained from a study of T-cell memory formation after mild COVID-19. Study background: TCR clusters largely stayed donor specific.

Comment on this clonotype: The antigen is unknown.

Via MiXCR, TCRdb re-called the 5' RACE reads, giving one row per CDR3 protein. The sample carries 200,000 to 250,000 distinct CDR3 sequences, 15% recorded once. The V and J ends lost 1 base and 3 bases, in that order; junction bases with no gene match: 6. The CDR3 totals 17 residues. Germline CDR1 SEHNR, CDR2 FQNEAQ (reference sequence). Study observations and caveats: Clones that got smaller from day 15 to 85 had even CD4/CD8, while clones growing later tipped toward CD4+. Researchers found some responding clones in pre-infection memory, a sign that cross-reactive memory joined.

V is TRBV7-9 and J is TRBJ1-2; 12 nucleotides match TRBD1. Sample: PBMCs or a T cell subset sorted from them (not recorded which). The source is an adult woman who had mild COVID-19 (a few samples of this study predate the infection). Cell type and time point are not known. CDR3 sequence: CASSLGPGQGADYGYTF. CDR3 in DNA: TGTGCCAGCAGCTTAGGCCCGGGACAGGGGGCGGACTATGGCTACACCTTC. The full variable domain, in which reference TRBV7-9 and TRBJ1-2 provide the parts outside the CDR3, is DTGVSQNPRHKITKRGQNVTFRCDPISEHNRLYWYRQTLGQGPEFLTYFQNEAQLEKSRLLSDRFSAERPKGSFSTLEIQRTEQGDSAMYLCASSLGPGQGADYGYTFGSGTRLTVV.